This T cell receptor beta chain stems from a study of CD8 T cells in ankylosing spondylitis. CDR3 length: 15 amino acids. Germline assignment: CDR1 DFQATT and CDR2 SNEGSKA (reference sequence). J gave up 3 bases and V 6 bases, and 10 bases lay outside the gene matches. Points from the study as a whole: Ankylosing spondylitis blood seemed to carry a telltale TCR beta motif made of under ten highly homologous variants.

Construction of TCR beta libraries was performed using quantitative 5'-RACE with molecular barcodes. TCRdb reprocessed the 5' RACE reads via MiXCR and lists one record per CDR3 protein. The table lists about 800,000 distinct CDR3 sequences, 10% to 15% of them singletons. This clonotype has just a few counts. The antigen is undetermined. This clonotype was obtained from a male donor with ankylosing spondylitis. The specimen sequenced was blood, either unsorted or a sorted T cell fraction (not recorded which). The chain joins TRBV20-1 to TRBJ2-3, with TRBD2 matching 9 bases. The CDR3 region has the DNA TGCAGTGCCCCAGGGACTAGCCATGGGACAGATACGCAGTATTTT. Its protein is CSAPGTSHGTDTQYF.